This passage covers 23 T cell receptor beta chains from one sample sequenced in a study of blood T cell repertoires in COVID-19. Clones were read by immunoSEQ multiplex PCR, and TCRdb kept only the in-frame ones, dropping some. This sample has about 74,000 clones, with 88% found just once. Input material: peripheral blood. The origin of the receptors is a woman older than 75 with active or convalescent COVID-19.

The rearrangement joins TRBV10-2 to TRBJ1-1; D might be TRBD1 (6 bases). V lost 6 bases and J lost 5, with 10 bases in between. Germline V CDR1 and CDR2: WSHSY, SAAADI. The CDR3 has 12 residues. As DNA, the CDR3 is TGCGCCAGCAGCGACAGGTGGACTGAAGCTTTCTTT. Translating gives CASSDRWTEAFF.

The chain carries TRBV7-9 and TRBJ1-1; possible D gene TRBD1, 5 bases. This CDR3 is built from 13 residues. CDR1 and CDR2 from the germline V gene are SEHNR and FQNEAQ (reference sequence). Trimming removed 8 bases from V and 4 bases from J, with 14 bases in between. The CDR3 DNA sequence: TGTGCCAGCTCCTACAAGGGGCCCACTGAAGCTTTCTTT. This encodes CASSYKGPTEAFF.

In nucleotides, the CDR3 is TGTGCCAGCAGTGTCCACAGGGTGGGGGAGCAGTACTTC. This translates into CASSVHRVGEQYF. This chain connects TRBV27 to TRBJ2-7; D might be TRBD1 (6 bases). The CDR3 consists of 13 residues. Germline CDR1 MNHEY, CDR2 SMNVEV (reference sequence). Trimming shortened V by 5 bases and J by 7 bases, and 15 bases separated the two germline ends.

The gene calls are TRBV3-1 (or the pseudogene TRBV3-2) and TRBJ1-5; 10 bases match TRBD1. Germline V gene data show CDR1 as LGHDT and CDR2 as YNNKEL (reference sequence). V was pared by 8 bases and J by 5 bases, with 3 bases of the junction left unmatched. The CDR3 covers 13 residues. The CDR3 bases are TGTGCCAGCGGGGGGACAGGGGATCAGCCCCAGCATTTT. This codes for CASGGTGDQPQHF.

V usage is TRBV4-1 and J usage is TRBJ2-5, with D possibly TRBD1 on 5 matching bases. The germline V and J ends were trimmed by 1 base and 4 bases, with 13 bases remaining between them. Looked up from germline, CDR1 is MGHRA and CDR2 is YSYEKL. There are 15 residues in the CDR3. Here the CDR3 reads CASSQVAREGETQYF. The CDR3 bases are TGCGCCAGCAGCCAAGTGGCCAGGGAAGGAGAGACCCAGTACTTC.

The genes are TRBV9 and TRBJ1-2, with D possibly matching TRBD1 (5 bases). Germline V lookup: CDR1 SGDLS, CDR2 YYNGEE. This CDR3 is 15 amino acids long. V was cut by 3 bases and J by 4 bases, with 16 bases left in between. CDR3 sequence: CASSAAGRTSYGYTF. The CDR3 region has the DNA TGTGCCAGCAGCGCAGCGGGACGGACCTCCTATGGCTACACCTTC.

The chain is built from TRBV7-2 and TRBJ1-2; D is possibly TRBD1 (6 bases). The germline V gene has CDR1 SGHTA and CDR2 FQGNSA. The CDR3 sequence is 17 residues long. V was pared by 1 base and J by 4 bases, with 19 bases between. CDR3 DNA sequence: TGTGCCAGCAGCTTAGATCCCCCTACAGGGATAATCTATGGCTACACCTTC. It yields the protein CASSLDPPTGIIYGYTF.

This chain links TRBV11-2 with TRBJ2-7; D gene ambiguous. The CDR3 runs 14 residues. The germline gives CDR1 SGHAT, CDR2 FQNNGV. Trimming cost V 2 bases and J 3 bases, with 11 bases left between them. CDR3 in DNA: TGTGCCAGCAGCTTAATATCTGTCGTCTACGAGCAGTACTTC. This gives the protein CASSLISVVYEQYF.

The CDR3 loop reads CASSSSGAHRDTQYF. The CDR3 region has the DNA TGTGCCAGTAGTTCCAGCGGGGCGCATAGAGATACGCAGTATTTT. The V call is TRBV19, the J call TRBJ2-3; TRBD2 aligns across 7 bases. J gave up 5 bases and V 5 bases, and 10 bases lay outside the gene matches. Germline V gene data show CDR1 as LNHDA and CDR2 as SQIVND (reference sequence). The CDR3 loop spans 15 amino acids. Supplemented by reference TRBV19 and TRBJ2-3, the full variable domain reads DGGITQSPKYLFRKEGQNVTLSCEQNLNHDAMYWYRQDPGQGLRLIYYSQIVNDFQKGDIAEGYSVSREKKESFPLTVTSAQKNPTAFYLCASSSSGAHRDTQYFGPGTRLTVL.

V usage is TRBV4-2 and J usage is TRBJ2-7; 9 bases agree with TRBD2. The CDR3 has 18 residues. V shed 0 bases and J 0 bases; nucleotides not matched to a gene: 9. CDR1 LGHNA and CDR2 YNFKEQ come from the germline V gene. The CDR3 nucleotides read TGTGCCAGCAGCCAAGATGGGGGTGGCGGGAGGGTCTCCTACGAGCAGTACTTC. It yields the protein CASSQDGGGGRVSYEQYF.

The chain recombines TRBV12-5 with TRBJ2-7; TRBD1 is a possible D gene (6 bases). In germline, CDR1 is LGHNT, CDR2 FRNRAP. Trimming cost V 5 bases and J 5 bases, with 13 bases left between them. The CDR3 sequence is 13 residues long. CDR3 amino acids: CASGQQGRDEQYF. Written as DNA, the CDR3 is TGTGCTAGTGGTCAACAGGGTCGCGACGAGCAGTACTTC.

The chain carries TRBV6-5 and TRBJ1-6; D call uncertain. This CDR3 contains 13 residues. Germline CDR1 is MNHEY and CDR2 is SVGAGI. With 6 bases removed from V and 7 bases from J, the gap between germline ends came to 10 bases. Here the CDR3 DNA reads TGTGCCAGCAGGGATATCGGGAATTCACCCCTCCACTTT. This sequence encodes CASRDIGNSPLHF.

The chain links TRBV6-5 to TRBJ2-7; 12 bases match TRBD2. Germline values: CDR1 MNHEY, CDR2 SVGAGI. This CDR3 is built from 15 residues. The J segment lost 8 bases and the V segment lost 2 bases, leaving 7 bases of the junction unmatched. This CDR3 is CASSYTSGGSEKQYF. The CDR3 DNA reads TGTGCCAGCAGTTACACTAGCGGGGGGTCCGAGAAGCAGTACTTC.

The V and J genes are TRBV7-9 and TRBJ2-7; D is uncertain. This CDR3 spans 12 amino acids. Germline-derived CDR1 and CDR2 are SEHNR and FQNEAQ (reference sequence). V lost 3 bases, J lost 1 base, and 4 bases lay in between. In DNA form, the CDR3 reads TGTGCCAGCAGCTTTAGATCCTACGAGCAGTACTTC. Protein sequence: CASSFRSYEQYF. Looking up the rest from reference TRBV7-9 and TRBJ2-7 gives the full variable domain: DTGVSQNPRHKITKRGQNVTFRCDPISEHNRLYWYRQTLGQGPEFLTYFQNEAQLEKSRLLSDRFSAERPKGSFSTLEIQRTEQGDSAMYLCASSFRSYEQYFGPGTRLTVT.

This clone was counted a single time. The V gene is TRBV4-1, the J gene TRBJ2-7, with D possibly being TRBD2 (5 bases). Germline V CDR1 and CDR2: MGHRA, YSYEKL. This CDR3 is 15 amino acids long. V dropped 5 bases and J dropped 4 bases, with 18 bases sitting between them. CDR3 sequence (DNA): TGCGCCAGCAGCTCAGCGGACGGAAACCGATACGAGCAGTACTTC. Protein: CASSSADGNRYEQYF.

The chain recombines TRBV6-6 with TRBJ1-6; a weak D match, TRBD1 (5 bases). V was trimmed by 7 bases and J by 8 bases, leaving 9 bases between them. Germline V gives CDR1 MNHNY, CDR2 SVGAGI (reference sequence). The CDR3 length is 12 residues. Written as DNA, the CDR3 is TGTGCCAGCAACCCGGGGGATTCACCCCTCCACTTT. Amino acid sequence: CASNPGDSPLHF.

The chain carries TRBV30 and TRBJ1-3; D is uncertain. CDR1 is GTSNPN and CDR2 is SVGIG in the germline V gene (reference sequence). Trimming removed 2 bases at V and 0 bases at J, with 14 bases between. The CDR3 runs 16 residues. The CDR3 coding sequence is TGTGCCTGGAGTCCCACTCAGACATTCTCTGGAAACACCATATATTTT. This sequence encodes CAWSPTQTFSGNTIYF.

The rearrangement joins TRBV5-4 to TRBJ1-1, with 8 bases identical to TRBD1. The CDR3 runs to 15 residues. CDR1 is SGHNT, CDR2 YYREEE, per germline (reference sequence). V gave up 0 bases and J gave up 3 bases; unmatched junction bases: 4. The CDR3 region has the DNA TGTGCCAGCAGCTTGGTGGGACAGGAGGACACTGAAGCTTTCTTT. Residues: CASSLVGQEDTEAFF.

V usage is TRBV5-1 and J usage is TRBJ1-2; perhaps TRBD1 as D (5 bases). The CDR3 has 14 residues. Germline CDR1 reads SGHRS; CDR2 reads YFSETQ. Trimming left V 4 bases short and J 8 bases short, with 18 bases between. CDR3 nucleotides: TGCGCCAGCAGCCCCACATCTCAAAGGGGAGGCTACACCTTC. This sequence encodes CASSPTSQRGGYTF.

The V gene is TRBV19, the J gene TRBJ2-1; 7 nucleotides align to TRBD2. The CDR3 has 17 residues. Germline V CDR1 and CDR2: LNHDA, SQIVND (reference sequence). V shed 5 bases and J 4 bases; nucleotides not matched to a gene: 14. The CDR3 spells CASSPRLASGFYNEQFF. The CDR3 nucleotides read TGTGCCAGTAGTCCGCGACTAGCTTCCGGGTTTTACAATGAGCAGTTCTTC.

As for this clone: The same CDR3 also results from other DNA sequences found in this sample. The genes are TRBV12-3 or TRBV12-4 and TRBJ1-5; D possibly corresponds to TRBD1 (5 bases). CDR3 length: 13 residues. V was cut by 6 bases and J by 1 base, with 7 bases left in between. CDR3: CASRAGSNQPQHF. The CDR3 DNA reads TGTGCCAGCAGAGCAGGGAGCAATCAGCCCCAGCATTTT.

The chain carries TRBV3-1 (or the pseudogene TRBV3-2) and TRBJ2-7, with 7 positions matching TRBD1. The V and J ends lost 2 bases and 5 bases, in that order; junction bases with no gene match: 6. Looked up from germline, CDR1 is LGHDT and CDR2 is YNNKEL (reference sequence). The CDR3 extends over 14 amino acids. The CDR3 sequence is CASSQWDRSNEQYF. CDR3 DNA: TGTGCCAGCAGCCAATGGGACAGAAGTAACGAGCAGTACTTC.

This sequence joins TRBV2 and TRBJ1-2, with 7 bases fitting TRBD1. V trimming: 6 bases; J trimming: 8 bases; junction bases outside the gene matches: 12. The CDR3 consists of 14 residues. Germline values: CDR1 SNHLY, CDR2 FYNNEI. The chain's CDR3 is CASRETQGTSGYTF. The DNA of the CDR3 is TGTGCCAGCAGAGAAACACAGGGGACTAGCGGCTACACCTTC.